Listed here are 24 T cell receptor beta chains from one sample, sequenced in a study of siplizumab effects on memory and regulatory T cells. The data were produced by immunoSEQ multiplex PCR, yet TCRdb's version contains in-frame clones alone and is incomplete. This table has about 69,000 clones, about 90% appearing once. The source material was Tregs sorted from blood. The origin of the receptors is a human donor in good health.

This sequence joins TRBV5-6 and TRBJ1-1; D unclear. This CDR3 contains 11 residues. V was clipped by 3 bases and J by 1 base, with 1 base between them. From germline, CDR1 is SGHDT and CDR2 YYEEEE. CDR3 DNA: TGTGCCAGCAGCTGGAACACTGAAGCTTTCTTT. Its translation is CASSWNTEAFF.

The chain joins TRBV30 to TRBJ1-1; D remains unclear. The CDR3 has 15 residues. Germline loops: CDR1 GTSNPN, CDR2 SVGIG (reference sequence). Trimming pared 0 bases from V and 2 bases from J, leaving 13 bases between. CDR3 coding DNA: TGTGCCTGGAGTGTACGGTCCATGGCCAACACTGAAGCTTTCTTT. Translated: CAWSVRSMANTEAFF.

The CDR3 sequence: CAISERRPGDTEAFF. The CDR3, as DNA: TGTGCCATCTCAGAACGGCGCCCCGGGGACACTGAAGCTTTCTTT. J is TRBJ1-1 and V is TRBV10-3; no definite D call. The germline V gene encodes CDR1 ENHRY and CDR2 SYGVKD. The V and J ends lost 8 bases and 3 bases respectively, with 19 bases between them. There are 15 residues in the CDR3.

The genes are TRBV6-1 and TRBJ2-6, with D uncertain. With 9 bases removed from V and 0 bases from J, the gap between germline ends came to 6 bases. The length of the CDR3 is 13 residues. CDR1 MNHNS and CDR2 SASEGT come from the germline V gene. The CDR3 here is CASTDSGANVLTF. CDR3 nucleotide sequence: TGTGCCAGTACAGACTCTGGGGCCAACGTCCTGACTTTC.

The gene calls are TRBV5-1 and TRBJ2-1; TRBD2 matches 7 bases. The CDR3 runs 13 residues. Germline assignment: CDR1 SGHRS and CDR2 YFSETQ. The V gene end was trimmed by 4 bases and the J gene end by 6 bases; junction bases not matched to a gene: 4. For the CDR3, the DNA is TGCGCCAGCAGCACTATAGCGGGCAATGAGCAGTTCTTC. Translation: CASSTIAGNEQFF.

This chain connects TRBV28 to TRBJ2-1; 8 nucleotides agree with TRBD2. The V segment lost 5 bases and the J segment 3 bases; nucleotides outside the gene matches: 6. This CDR3 contains 15 residues. CDR1 and CDR2 (germline): MDHEN, SYDVKM. The chain's CDR3 is CASSVVLAVYNEQFF. In nucleotides, the CDR3 is TGTGCCAGCAGTGTGGTACTAGCGGTCTACAATGAGCAGTTCTTC.

Only a few counts were recorded for this clone. The chain couples TRBV11-2 to TRBJ2-7, with D possibly called TRBD1 or TRBD2 (5 bases each). This CDR3 is 14 amino acids long. Trimming took 5 bases from V and 6 from J, leaving 17 bases between them. Germline assignment: CDR1 SGHAT and CDR2 FQNNGV. The CDR3 sequence is CASSRDRASGEQYF. The CDR3 DNA sequence: TGTGCCAGCAGCCGGGACCGGGCCTCTGGCGAGCAGTACTTC.

The chain couples TRBV29-1 to TRBJ2-1, with 8 bases aligning to TRBD2. This CDR3 contains 14 residues. CDR1 and CDR2 from the germline V gene are SQVTM and ANQGSEA. V gave up 6 bases and J gave up 1 base; unmatched junction bases: 5. The CDR3: CSVQSGGSYNEQFF. The CDR3 DNA is TGCAGCGTCCAAAGCGGGGGTTCCTACAATGAGCAGTTCTTC.

The chain recombines TRBV7-2 with TRBJ2-5; 7 positions agree with TRBD1. The germline gives CDR1 SGHTA, CDR2 FQGNSA. The CDR3 has 15 amino acids. V lost 5 bases, J lost 4 bases, and 10 bases stayed unmatched. In nucleotides, the CDR3 is TGTGCCAGCAGCCCCGACAGGGTGGGCGTAGAGACCCAGTACTTC. It translates to CASSPDRVGVETQYF.

The rearrangement joins TRBV27 to TRBJ1-1; D is perhaps TRBD1 (5 bases). Germline values: CDR1 MNHEY, CDR2 SMNVEV (reference sequence). The CDR3 sequence is 13 residues long. V lost 7 bases and J 4 bases, leaving 13 bases between the germline ends. The CDR3 DNA is TGTGCCAGCAAGCCTTGGGGGGGCACTGAAGCTTTCTTT. Its protein product is CASKPWGGTEAFF.

The chain carries TRBV28 and TRBJ1-2, with a possible D match to TRBD1 (6 bases). V was cut by 2 bases and J by 6 bases, with 10 bases left in between. The germline V gene encodes CDR1 MDHEN and CDR2 SYDVKM. The CDR3 is 13 amino acids. Here the CDR3 reads CASSLRGRDGYTF. The CDR3 bases are TGTGCCAGCAGTTTACGGGGGCGGGATGGCTACACCTTC.

V is TRBV7-2 and J is TRBJ2-1, with TRBD2 identical over 10 bases. Germline V CDR1 and CDR2: SGHTA, FQGNSA. The junction had 15 bases not matched to a gene; V was cut back by 5 bases and J by 8 bases. The CDR3 contains 17 residues. CDR3 nucleotide sequence: TGTGCCAGCAGCCCTATGGCAGGAAGCGGGAGGGCCGATGAGCAGTTCTTC. Its translation: CASSPMAGSGRADEQFF.

The rearrangement links TRBV6-1 to TRBJ1-4; weak D call: TRBD1 (6 bases). The CDR3 is 18 amino acids. V lost 2 bases to trimming and J lost 0 bases, with 16 bases between them. CDR1 is MNHNS, CDR2 SASEGT, per germline. In nucleotides, the CDR3 is TGTGCCAGCAGTGAACCTTGGGGGGGGCCCGCAACTAATGAAAAACTGTTTTTT. This codes for CASSEPWGGPATNEKLFF.

This chain uses TRBV4-2 with TRBJ2-7; 7 bases fit TRBD1. CDR3 length equals 16 residues. Losses at the gene ends were 0 bases for V and 5 bases for J; bases not matched to a gene: 10. The germline V gene encodes CDR1 LGHNA and CDR2 YNFKEQ. CDR3 loop: CASSQERGQGVDEQYF. The DNA of the CDR3 is TGTGCCAGCAGCCAAGAAAGGGGCCAGGGGGTCGACGAGCAGTACTTC.

Here the CDR3 reads CASSNPGPGYTF. CDR3 sequence (DNA): TGTGCCAGCAGTAACCCAGGGCCTGGCTACACCTTC. This chain uses TRBV6-5 with TRBJ1-2, with a possible D match to TRBD1 (5 bases). Looked up from germline, CDR1 is MNHEY and CDR2 is SVGAGI. This CDR3 has 12 amino acids. The V end was cut by 5 bases, the J end by 7 bases, with 11 bases between.

The V and J genes are TRBV7-9 and TRBJ2-6, with D tentatively TRBD1 (6 bases). The CDR3 is made up of 16 amino acids. Germline lookup yields CDR1 SEHNR and CDR2 FQNEAQ (reference sequence). The DNA for the CDR3 is TGTGCTCTAAAGGACAGAACCGACTCTGGGGCCAACGTCCTGACTTTC. This translates into CALKDRTDSGANVLTF.

V is TRBV19 and J is TRBJ2-1, with 10 nucleotides matching TRBD2. Trimming cost V 5 bases and J 5 bases; bases outside gene matches: 6. CDR3 length equals 15 residues. Germline values: CDR1 LNHDA, CDR2 SQIVND (reference sequence). In DNA form, the CDR3 reads TGTGCCAGTAGTGTGGGGACTAGCGAAAACAATGAGCAGTTCTTC. Translation gives CASSVGTSENNEQFF.

CDR3 amino acids: CSVAGLAVSGANVLTF. The CDR3, as DNA: TGCAGCGTAGCAGGACTAGCGGTCTCTGGGGCCAACGTCCTGACTTTC. V and J are TRBV29-1 and TRBJ2-6, with 10 bases matching TRBD2. This CDR3 comprises 16 residues. The trim removed 6 bases at V and 0 bases at J, leaving 5 bases unmatched. Germline assignment: CDR1 SQVTM and CDR2 ANQGSEA.

This chain links TRBV10-3 with TRBJ2-3, with 12 bases matching TRBD2. The CDR3 has 16 residues. Trimming at V came to 5 bases and at J to 0 bases, leaving 3 bases not matched to a gene. The germline V gene has CDR1 ENHRY and CDR2 SYGVKD. The CDR3 sequence is CAISSGLAGSTDTQYF. The CDR3 DNA is TGTGCCATCAGTTCAGGACTAGCGGGAAGCACAGATACGCAGTATTTT.

V and J are TRBV11-3 and TRBJ2-4; no firm D call. The CDR3 spans 15 residues. Germline V gives CDR1 SGHNT, CDR2 YENEEA. Trimming stripped 0 bases from V and 8 bases from J, with 14 bases between. CDR3 nucleotide sequence: TGTGCCAGCAGCTTAGAAGGTACTCTGGAAGACATTCAGTACTTC. Amino acid sequence: CASSLEGTLEDIQYF.

This chain connects TRBV5-8 to TRBJ2-3, with D tentatively TRBD2 (6 bases). Germline CDR1 SGHTS, CDR2 YDEGEE. This CDR3 spans 15 amino acids. V was cut by 0 bases and J by 2 bases, with 10 bases left in between. The CDR3 region has the DNA TGTGCCAGCAGCTTGGCCGGCGGGACCACAGATACGCAGTATTTT. Its translation: CASSLAGGTTDTQYF.

V usage is TRBV10-3 and J usage is TRBJ2-1; D is perhaps TRBD1 (5 bases). The V gene lost 6 bases and the J gene lost 6 bases, with 9 bases spanning the gap. Germline CDR1 ENHRY, CDR2 SYGVKD. The CDR3 contains 12 residues. In nucleotides, the CDR3 is TGTGCCATCAGGGCAGGGTTCAATGAGCAGTTCTTC. This translates into CAIRAGFNEQFF.

The CDR3 DNA follows: TGCAGCGTTGTGGGTGGGGTTACTGAAGCTTTCTTT. As protein: CSVVGGVTEAFF. The V gene is TRBV29-1, the J gene TRBJ1-1; D gene uncertain. The V gene's germline CDR1 is SQVTM and CDR2 ANQGSEA. Trimming removed 4 bases at V and 5 bases at J, with 11 bases between. The CDR3 covers 12 residues. The complete variable domain, with remaining parts taken from reference TRBV29-1 and TRBJ1-1, reads SAVISQKPSRDICQRGTSLTIQCQVDSQVTMMFWYRQQPGQSLTLIATANQGSEATYESGFVIDKFPISRPNLTFSTLTVSNMSPEDSSIYLCSVVGGVTEAFFGQGTRLTVV.

This clone was seen a handful of times. The rearrangement joins TRBV5-1 to TRBJ2-3; D is ambiguous. The CDR3 length is 15 residues. Trimming stripped 0 bases from V and 4 bases from J, with 12 bases between. Per germline, CDR1 SGHRS and CDR2 YFSETQ. The CDR3 DNA sequence: TGCGCCAGCAGCTTGGAGTACAGAGGCGCAGATACGCAGTATTTT. It codes for CASSLEYRGADTQYF.